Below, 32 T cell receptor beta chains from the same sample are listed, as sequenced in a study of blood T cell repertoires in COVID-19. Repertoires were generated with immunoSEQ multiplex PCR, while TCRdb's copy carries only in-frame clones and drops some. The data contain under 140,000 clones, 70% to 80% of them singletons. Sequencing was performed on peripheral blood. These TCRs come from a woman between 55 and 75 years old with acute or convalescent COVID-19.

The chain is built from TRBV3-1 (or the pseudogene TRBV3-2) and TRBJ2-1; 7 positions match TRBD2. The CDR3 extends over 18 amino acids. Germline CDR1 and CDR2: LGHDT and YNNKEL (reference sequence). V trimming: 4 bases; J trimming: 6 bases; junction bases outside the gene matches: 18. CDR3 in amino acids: CASSLVLLRVREGNEQFF. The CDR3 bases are TGTGCCAGCAGCCTCGTTTTACTTAGGGTCAGGGAGGGCAATGAGCAGTTCTTC.

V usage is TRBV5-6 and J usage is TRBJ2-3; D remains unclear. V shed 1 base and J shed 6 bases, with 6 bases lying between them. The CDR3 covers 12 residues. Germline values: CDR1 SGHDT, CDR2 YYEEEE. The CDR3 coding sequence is TGTGCCAGCAGCTTGTCTTTCGATACGCAGTATTTT. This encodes CASSLSFDTQYF.

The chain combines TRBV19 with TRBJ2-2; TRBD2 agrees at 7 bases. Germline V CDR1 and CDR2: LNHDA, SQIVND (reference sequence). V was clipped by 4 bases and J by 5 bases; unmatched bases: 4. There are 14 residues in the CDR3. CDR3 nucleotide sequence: TGTGCCAGTAGTAGGTCGGGGGGAACCGGGGAGCTGTTTTTT. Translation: CASSRSGGTGELFF. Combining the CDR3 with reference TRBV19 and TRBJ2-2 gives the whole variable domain DGGITQSPKYLFRKEGQNVTLSCEQNLNHDAMYWYRQDPGQGLRLIYYSQIVNDFQKGDIAEGYSVSREKKESFPLTVTSAQKNPTAFYLCASSRSGGTGELFFGEGSRLTVL.

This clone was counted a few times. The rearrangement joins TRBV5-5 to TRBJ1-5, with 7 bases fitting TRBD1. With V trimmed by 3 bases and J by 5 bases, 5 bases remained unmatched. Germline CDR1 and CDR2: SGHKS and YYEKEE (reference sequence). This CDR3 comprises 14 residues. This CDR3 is CASSSTTGYQPQHF. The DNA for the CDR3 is TGTGCCAGCAGCTCCACGACAGGGTATCAGCCCCAGCATTTT.

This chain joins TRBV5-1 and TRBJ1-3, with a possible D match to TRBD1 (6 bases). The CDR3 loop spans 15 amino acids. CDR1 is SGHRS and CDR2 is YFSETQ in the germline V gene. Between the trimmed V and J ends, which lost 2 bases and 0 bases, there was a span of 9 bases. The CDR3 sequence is CASSLQGLSGNTIYF. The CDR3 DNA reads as TGCGCCAGCAGCTTACAGGGCCTCTCTGGAAACACCATATATTTT.

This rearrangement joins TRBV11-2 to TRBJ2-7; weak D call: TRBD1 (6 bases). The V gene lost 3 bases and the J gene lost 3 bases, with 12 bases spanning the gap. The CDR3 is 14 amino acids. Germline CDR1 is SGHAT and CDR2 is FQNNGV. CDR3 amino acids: CASSFVGQHYEQYF. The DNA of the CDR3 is TGTGCCAGCAGCTTCGTCGGACAGCACTACGAGCAGTACTTC.

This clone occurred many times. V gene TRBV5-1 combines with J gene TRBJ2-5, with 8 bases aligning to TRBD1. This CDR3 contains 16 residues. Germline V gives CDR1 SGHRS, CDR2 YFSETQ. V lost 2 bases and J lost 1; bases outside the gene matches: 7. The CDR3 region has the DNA TGCGCCAGCAGCTTCGGACAGGGCGGGGTCCAAGAGACCCAGTACTTC. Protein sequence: CASSFGQGGVQETQYF.

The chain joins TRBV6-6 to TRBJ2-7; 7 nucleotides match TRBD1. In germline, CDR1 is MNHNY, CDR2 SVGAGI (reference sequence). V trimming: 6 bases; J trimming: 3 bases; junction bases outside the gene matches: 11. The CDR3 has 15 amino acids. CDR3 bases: TGTGCCAGCAGCTCAGCCGAGACAGGGAACTACGAGCAGTACTTC. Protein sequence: CASSSAETGNYEQYF.

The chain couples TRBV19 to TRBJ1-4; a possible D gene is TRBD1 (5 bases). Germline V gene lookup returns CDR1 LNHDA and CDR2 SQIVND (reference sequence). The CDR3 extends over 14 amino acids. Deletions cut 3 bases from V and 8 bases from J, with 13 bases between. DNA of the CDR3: TGTGCCAGTAGTATGGAGGGGTTAGGAGAAAAACTGTTTTTT. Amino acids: CASSMEGLGEKLFF.

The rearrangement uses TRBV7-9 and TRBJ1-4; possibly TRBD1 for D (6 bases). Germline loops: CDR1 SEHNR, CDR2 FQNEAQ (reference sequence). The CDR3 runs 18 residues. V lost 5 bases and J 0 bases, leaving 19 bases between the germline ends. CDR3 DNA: TGTGCCAGCAGCACTCGGACAGCGATAGACGCAACTAATGAAAAACTGTTTTTT. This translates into CASSTRTAIDATNEKLFF. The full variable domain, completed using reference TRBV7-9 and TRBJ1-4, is DTGVSQNPRHKITKRGQNVTFRCDPISEHNRLYWYRQTLGQGPEFLTYFQNEAQLEKSRLLSDRFSAERPKGSFSTLEIQRTEQGDSAMYLCASSTRTAIDATNEKLFFGSGTQLSVL.

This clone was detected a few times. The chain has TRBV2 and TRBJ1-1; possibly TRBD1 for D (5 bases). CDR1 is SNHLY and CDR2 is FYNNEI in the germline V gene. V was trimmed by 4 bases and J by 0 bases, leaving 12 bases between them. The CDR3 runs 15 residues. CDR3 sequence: CASSGRQLMNTEAFF. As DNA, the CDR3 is TGTGCCAGCAGTGGCCGACAGCTTATGAACACTGAAGCTTTCTTT.

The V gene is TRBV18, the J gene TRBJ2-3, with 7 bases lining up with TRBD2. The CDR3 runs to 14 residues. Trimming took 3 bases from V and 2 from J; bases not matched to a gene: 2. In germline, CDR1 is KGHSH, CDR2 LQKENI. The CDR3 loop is CASSPGLNTDTQYF. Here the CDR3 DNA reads TGTGCCAGCTCACCGGGACTAAACACAGATACGCAGTATTTT.

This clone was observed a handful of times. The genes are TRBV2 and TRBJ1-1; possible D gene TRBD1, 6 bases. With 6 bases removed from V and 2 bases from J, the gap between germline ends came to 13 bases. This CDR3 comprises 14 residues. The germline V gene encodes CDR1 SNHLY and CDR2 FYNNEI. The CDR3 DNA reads TGTGCCAGCAGCCCCAGACAGGCAAACACTGAAGCTTTCTTT. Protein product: CASSPRQANTEAFF.

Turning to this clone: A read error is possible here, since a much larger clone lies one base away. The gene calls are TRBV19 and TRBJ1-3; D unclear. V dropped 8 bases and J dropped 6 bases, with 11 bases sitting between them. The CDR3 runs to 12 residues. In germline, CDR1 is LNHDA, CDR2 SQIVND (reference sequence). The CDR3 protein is CASGPRLNTIYF. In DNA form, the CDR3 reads TGTGCCAGTGGTCCGCGGTTAAACACCATATATTTT.

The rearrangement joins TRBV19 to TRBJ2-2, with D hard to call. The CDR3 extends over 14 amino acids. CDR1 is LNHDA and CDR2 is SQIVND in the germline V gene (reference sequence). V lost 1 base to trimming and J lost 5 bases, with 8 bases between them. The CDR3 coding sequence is TGTGCCAGTAGTATAGTATGGGCAACCGGGGAGCTGTTTTTT. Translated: CASSIVWATGELFF.

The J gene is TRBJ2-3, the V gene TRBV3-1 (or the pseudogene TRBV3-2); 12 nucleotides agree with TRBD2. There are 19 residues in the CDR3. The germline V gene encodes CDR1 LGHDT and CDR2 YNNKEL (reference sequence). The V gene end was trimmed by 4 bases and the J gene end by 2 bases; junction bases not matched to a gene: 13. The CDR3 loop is CASSRLTSGGPVFTDTQYF. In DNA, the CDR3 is TGTGCCAGCAGCCGACTTACTAGCGGGGGGCCTGTATTCACAGATACGCAGTATTTT.

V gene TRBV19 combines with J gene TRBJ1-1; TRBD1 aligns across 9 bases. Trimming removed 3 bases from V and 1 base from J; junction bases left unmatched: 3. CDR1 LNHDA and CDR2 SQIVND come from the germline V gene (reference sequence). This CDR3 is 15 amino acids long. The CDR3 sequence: CASSIEDRGNTEAFF. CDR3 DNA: TGTGCCAGTAGTATCGAGGACAGGGGGAACACTGAAGCTTTCTTT.

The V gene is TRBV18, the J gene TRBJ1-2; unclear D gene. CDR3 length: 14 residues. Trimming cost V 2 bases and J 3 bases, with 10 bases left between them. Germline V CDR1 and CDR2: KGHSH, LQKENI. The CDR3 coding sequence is TGTGCCAGCTCACCATCGGGGATCGACTATGGCTACACCTTC. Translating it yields CASSPSGIDYGYTF. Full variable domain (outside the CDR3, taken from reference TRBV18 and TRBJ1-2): NAGVMQNPRHLVRRRGQEARLRCSPMKGHSHVYWYRQLPEEGLKFMVYLQKENIIDESGMPKERFSAEFPKEGPSILRIQQVVRGDSAAYFCASSPSGIDYGYTFGSGTRLTVV.

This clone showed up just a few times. DNA of the CDR3: TGTGCCAGCAGCTTTGATCAGGGGCAGATGAACACCGGGGAGCTGTTTTTT. Encoded protein: CASSFDQGQMNTGELFF. The J gene is TRBJ2-2, the V gene TRBV5-6, with D possibly TRBD1 on 6 matching bases. The CDR3 extends over 17 amino acids. The germline V gene encodes CDR1 SGHDT and CDR2 YYEEEE. The V and J ends lost 2 bases and 1 base respectively, with 15 bases between them.

The CDR3 reads CASSLGGGNRINEKLFF. The CDR3 region has the DNA TGTGCCAGCAGCTTAGGTGGCGGCAACCGAATAAATGAAAAACTGTTTTTT. The V gene is TRBV7-2, the J gene TRBJ1-4; D remains unclear. The CDR3 loop spans 17 amino acids. The V and J ends lost 1 base and 5 bases respectively, with 17 bases between them. Germline V gives CDR1 SGHTA, CDR2 FQGNSA.

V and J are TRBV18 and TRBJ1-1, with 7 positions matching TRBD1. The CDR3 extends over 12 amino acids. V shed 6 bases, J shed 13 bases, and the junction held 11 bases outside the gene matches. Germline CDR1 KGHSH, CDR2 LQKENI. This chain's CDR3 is CASSTQGQYGFF. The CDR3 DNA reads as TGTGCCAGCTCGACACAGGGGCAATACGGTTTCTTT. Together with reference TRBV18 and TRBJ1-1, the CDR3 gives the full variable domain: NAGVMQNPRHLVRRRGQEARLRCSPMKGHSHVYWYRQLPEEGLKFMVYLQKENIIDESGMPKERFSAEFPKEGPSILRIQQVVRGDSAAYFCASSTQGQYGFFGQGTRLTVV.

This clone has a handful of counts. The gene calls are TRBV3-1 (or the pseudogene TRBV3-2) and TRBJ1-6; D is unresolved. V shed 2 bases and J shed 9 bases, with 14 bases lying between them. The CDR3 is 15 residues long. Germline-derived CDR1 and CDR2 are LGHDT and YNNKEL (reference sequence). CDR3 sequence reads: CASSQNTIGGSPLHF. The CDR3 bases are TGTGCCAGCAGCCAAAATACTATAGGCGGTTCACCCCTCCACTTT.

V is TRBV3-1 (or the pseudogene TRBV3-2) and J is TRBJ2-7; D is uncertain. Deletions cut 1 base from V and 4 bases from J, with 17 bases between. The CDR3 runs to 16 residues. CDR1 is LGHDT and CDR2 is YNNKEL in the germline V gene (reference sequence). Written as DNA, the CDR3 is TGTGCCAGCAGCCAAGTTTCGCAGGTGAGAAGATACGAGCAGTACTTC. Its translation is CASSQVSQVRRYEQYF.

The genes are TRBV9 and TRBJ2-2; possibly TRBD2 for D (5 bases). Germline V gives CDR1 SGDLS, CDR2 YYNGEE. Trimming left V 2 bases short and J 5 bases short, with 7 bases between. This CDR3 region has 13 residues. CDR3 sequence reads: CASSVEGTGELFF. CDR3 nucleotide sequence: TGTGCCAGCAGCGTTGAGGGAACCGGGGAGCTGTTTTTT. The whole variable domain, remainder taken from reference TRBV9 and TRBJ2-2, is DSGVTQTPKHLITATGQRVTLRCSPRSGDLSVYWYQQSLDQGLQFLIQYYNGEERAKGNILERFSAQQFPDLHSELNLSSLELGDSALYFCASSVEGTGELFFGEGSRLTVL.

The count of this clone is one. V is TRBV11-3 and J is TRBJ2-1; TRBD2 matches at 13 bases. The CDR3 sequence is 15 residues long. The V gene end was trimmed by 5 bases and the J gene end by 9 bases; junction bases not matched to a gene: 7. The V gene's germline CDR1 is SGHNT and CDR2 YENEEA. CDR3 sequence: CASSTTSGGATEQFF. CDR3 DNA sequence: TGTGCCAGCAGCACCACTAGCGGGGGGGCTACTGAGCAGTTCTTC. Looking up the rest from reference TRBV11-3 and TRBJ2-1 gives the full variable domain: EAGVVQSPRYKIIEKKQPVAFWCNPISGHNTLYWYLQNLGQGPELLIRYENEEAVDDSQLPKDRFSAERLKGVDSTLKIQPAELGDSAVYLCASSTTSGGATEQFFGPGTRLTVL.

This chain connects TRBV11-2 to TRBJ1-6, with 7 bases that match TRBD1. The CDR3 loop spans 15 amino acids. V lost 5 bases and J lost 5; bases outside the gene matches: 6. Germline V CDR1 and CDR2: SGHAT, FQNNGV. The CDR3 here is CASSTNTGDNSPLHF. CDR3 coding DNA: TGTGCCAGCAGCACTAACACAGGGGATAATTCACCCCTCCACTTT.

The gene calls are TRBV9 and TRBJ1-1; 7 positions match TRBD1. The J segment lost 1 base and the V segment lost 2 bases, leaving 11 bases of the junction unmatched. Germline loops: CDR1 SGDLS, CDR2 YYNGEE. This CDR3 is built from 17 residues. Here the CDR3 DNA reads TGTGCCAGCAGCGTTTATGGGACAGCCCAAGCGAACACTGAAGCTTTCTTT. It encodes CASSVYGTAQANTEAFF.

The CDR3, as DNA: TGTGCTAGTGGTTTAAGGGGCCCCAACTATGGCTACACCTTC. Translated, it gives CASGLRGPNYGYTF. The chain couples TRBV12-5 to TRBJ1-2, with a weak D call TRBD1 (5 bases). This CDR3 is 14 amino acids long. Between the trimmed V and J ends, which lost 3 bases and 2 bases, there was a span of 10 bases. Per germline, CDR1 LGHNT and CDR2 FRNRAP.

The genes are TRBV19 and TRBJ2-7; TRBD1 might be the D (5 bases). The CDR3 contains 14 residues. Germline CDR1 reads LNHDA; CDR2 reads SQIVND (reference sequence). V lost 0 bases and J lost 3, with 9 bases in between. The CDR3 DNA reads TGTGCCAGTAGTATAGATTGGACAAGCTACGAGCAGTACTTC. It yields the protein CASSIDWTSYEQYF.

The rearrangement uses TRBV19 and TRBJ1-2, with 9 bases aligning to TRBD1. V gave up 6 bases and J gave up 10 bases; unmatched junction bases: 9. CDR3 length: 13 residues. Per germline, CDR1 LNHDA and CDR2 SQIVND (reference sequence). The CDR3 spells CASSLPGQGAYTF. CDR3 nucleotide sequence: TGTGCCAGTAGCCTACCGGGACAGGGTGCCTACACCTTC.

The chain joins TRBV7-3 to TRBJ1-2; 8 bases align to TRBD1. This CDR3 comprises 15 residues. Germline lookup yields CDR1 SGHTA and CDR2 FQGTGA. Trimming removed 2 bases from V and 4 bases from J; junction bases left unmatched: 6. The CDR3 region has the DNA TGTGCCAGCAGCTTAGCCGGACAGGGAGGCTATGGCTACACCTTC. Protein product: CASSLAGQGGYGYTF. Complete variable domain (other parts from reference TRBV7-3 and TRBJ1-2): GAGVSQTPSNKVTEKGKYVELRCDPISGHTALYWYRQSLGQGPEFLIYFQGTGAADDSGLPNDRFFAVRPEGSVSTLKIQRTERGDSAVYLCASSLAGQGGYGYTFGSGTRLTVV.

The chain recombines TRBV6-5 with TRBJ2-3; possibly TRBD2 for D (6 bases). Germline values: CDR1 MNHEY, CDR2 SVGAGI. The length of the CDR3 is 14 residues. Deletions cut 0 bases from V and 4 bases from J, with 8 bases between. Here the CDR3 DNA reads TGTGCCAGCAGTTACTCCGCGGGACCAGATACGCAGTATTTT. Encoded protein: CASSYSAGPDTQYF.